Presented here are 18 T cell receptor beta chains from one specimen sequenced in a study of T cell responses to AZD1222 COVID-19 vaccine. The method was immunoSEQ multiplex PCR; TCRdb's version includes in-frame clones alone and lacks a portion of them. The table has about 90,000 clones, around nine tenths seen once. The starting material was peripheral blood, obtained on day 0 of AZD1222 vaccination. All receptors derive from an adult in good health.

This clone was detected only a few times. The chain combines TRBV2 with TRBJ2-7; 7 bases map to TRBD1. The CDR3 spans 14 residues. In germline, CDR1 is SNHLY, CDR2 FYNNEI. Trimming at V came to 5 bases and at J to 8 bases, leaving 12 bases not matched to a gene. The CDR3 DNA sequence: TGTGCCAGCAGTTCGGGACAGTCCGGTACACAGCAGTACTTC. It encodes CASSSGQSGTQQYF.

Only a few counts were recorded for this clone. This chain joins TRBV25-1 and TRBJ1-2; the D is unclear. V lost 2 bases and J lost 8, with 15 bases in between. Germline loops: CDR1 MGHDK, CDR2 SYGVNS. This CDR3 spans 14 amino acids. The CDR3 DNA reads TGTGCCAGCAGTGAAGTCGGGTACTCGGGGGGCTACACCTTC. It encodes CASSEVGYSGGYTF.

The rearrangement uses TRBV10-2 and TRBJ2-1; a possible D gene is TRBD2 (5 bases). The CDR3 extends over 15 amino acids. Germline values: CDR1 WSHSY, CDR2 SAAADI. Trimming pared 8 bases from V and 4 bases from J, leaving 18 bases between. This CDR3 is CASVASLNPYNEQFF. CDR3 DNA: TGCGCCAGCGTCGCTAGCTTAAACCCTTACAATGAGCAGTTCTTC.

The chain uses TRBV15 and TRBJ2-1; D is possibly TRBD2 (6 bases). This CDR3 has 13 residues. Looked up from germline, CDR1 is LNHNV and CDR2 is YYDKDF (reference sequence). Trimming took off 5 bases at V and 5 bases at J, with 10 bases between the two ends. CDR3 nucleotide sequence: TGTGCCACCAGCCGGGAGCCCGACAATGAGCAGTTCTTC. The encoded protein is CATSREPDNEQFF.

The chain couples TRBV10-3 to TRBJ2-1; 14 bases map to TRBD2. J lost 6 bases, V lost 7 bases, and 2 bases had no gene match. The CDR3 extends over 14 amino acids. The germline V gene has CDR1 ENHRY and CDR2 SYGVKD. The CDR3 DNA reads TGTGCCATCAAAGGGACTAGCGGGGGCAATGAGCAGTTCTTC. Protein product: CAIKGTSGGNEQFF.

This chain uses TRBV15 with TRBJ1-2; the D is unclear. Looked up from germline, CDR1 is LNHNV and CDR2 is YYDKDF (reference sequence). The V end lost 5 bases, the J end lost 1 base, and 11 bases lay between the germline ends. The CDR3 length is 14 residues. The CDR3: CATSYGFGNYGYTF. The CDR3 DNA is TGTGCCACCAGCTACGGTTTTGGTAACTATGGCTACACCTTC.

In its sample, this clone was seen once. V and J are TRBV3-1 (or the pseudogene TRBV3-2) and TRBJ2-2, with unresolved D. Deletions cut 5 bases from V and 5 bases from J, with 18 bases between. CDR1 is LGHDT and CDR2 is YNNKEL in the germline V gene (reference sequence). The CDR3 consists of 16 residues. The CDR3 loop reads CASSSSGFGETGELFF. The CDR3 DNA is TGTGCCAGCAGCTCAAGTGGGTTTGGGGAAACCGGGGAGCTGTTTTTT.

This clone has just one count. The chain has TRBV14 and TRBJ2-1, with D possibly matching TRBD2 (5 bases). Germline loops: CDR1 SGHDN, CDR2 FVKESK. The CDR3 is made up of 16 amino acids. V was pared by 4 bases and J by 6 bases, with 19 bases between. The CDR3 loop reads CASSPGSSPTLNEQFF. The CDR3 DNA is TGTGCCAGCAGCCCGGGGTCTTCCCCTACCCTCAATGAGCAGTTCTTC.

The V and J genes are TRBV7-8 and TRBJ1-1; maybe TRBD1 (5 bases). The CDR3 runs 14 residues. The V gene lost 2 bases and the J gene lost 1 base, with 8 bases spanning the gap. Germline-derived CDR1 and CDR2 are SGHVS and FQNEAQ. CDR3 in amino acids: CASSLWGENTEAFF. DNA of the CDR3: TGTGCCAGCAGCTTATGGGGGGAGAACACTGAAGCTTTCTTT.

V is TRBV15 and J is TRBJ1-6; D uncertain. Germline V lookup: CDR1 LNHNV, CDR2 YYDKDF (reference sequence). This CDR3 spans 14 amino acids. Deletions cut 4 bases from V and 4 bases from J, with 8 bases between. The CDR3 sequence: CATSTNRYNSPLHF. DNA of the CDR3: TGTGCCACCAGCACAAACAGATATAATTCACCCCTCCACTTT.

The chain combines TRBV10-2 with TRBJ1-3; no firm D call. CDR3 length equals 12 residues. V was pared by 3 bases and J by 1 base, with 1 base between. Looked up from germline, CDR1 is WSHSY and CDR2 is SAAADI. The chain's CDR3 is CASSDSGNTIYF. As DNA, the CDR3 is TGCGCCAGCAGTGATTCTGGAAACACCATATATTTT.

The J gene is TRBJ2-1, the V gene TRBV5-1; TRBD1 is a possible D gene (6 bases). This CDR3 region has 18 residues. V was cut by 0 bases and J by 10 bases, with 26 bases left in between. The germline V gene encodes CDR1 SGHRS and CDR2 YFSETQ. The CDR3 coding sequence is TGCGCCAGCAGCTTGGGGACTGGACAGAGAGCCGGCTTGGGCGAGCAGTTCTTC. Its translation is CASSLGTGQRAGLGEQFF. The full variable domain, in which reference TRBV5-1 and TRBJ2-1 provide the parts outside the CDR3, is KAGVTQTPRYLIKTRGQQVTLSCSPISGHRSVSWYQQTPGQGLQFLFEYFSETQRNKGNFPGRFSGRQFSNSRSEMNVSTLELGDSALYLCASSLGTGQRAGLGEQFFGPGTRLTVL.

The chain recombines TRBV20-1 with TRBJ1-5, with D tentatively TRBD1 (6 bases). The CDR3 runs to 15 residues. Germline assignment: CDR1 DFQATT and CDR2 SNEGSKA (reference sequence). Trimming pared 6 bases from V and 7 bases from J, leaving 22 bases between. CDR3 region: CSASRRRGGEQPQHF. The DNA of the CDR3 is TGCAGTGCGAGTAGGCGTAGAGGGGGGGAACAGCCCCAGCATTTT.

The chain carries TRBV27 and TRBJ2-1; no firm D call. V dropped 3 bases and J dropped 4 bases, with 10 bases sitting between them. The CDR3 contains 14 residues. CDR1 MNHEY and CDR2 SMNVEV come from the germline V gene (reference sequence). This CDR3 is CASSFQVRYNEQFF. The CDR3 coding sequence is TGTGCCAGCAGTTTTCAGGTGCGGTACAATGAGCAGTTCTTC.

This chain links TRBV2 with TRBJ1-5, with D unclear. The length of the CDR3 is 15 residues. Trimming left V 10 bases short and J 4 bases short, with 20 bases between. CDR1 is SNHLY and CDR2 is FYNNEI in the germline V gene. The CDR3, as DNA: TGTGCCACCACGGCGTCTGGCCTCCTGAATCAGCCCCAGCATTTT. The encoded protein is CATTASGLLNQPQHF.

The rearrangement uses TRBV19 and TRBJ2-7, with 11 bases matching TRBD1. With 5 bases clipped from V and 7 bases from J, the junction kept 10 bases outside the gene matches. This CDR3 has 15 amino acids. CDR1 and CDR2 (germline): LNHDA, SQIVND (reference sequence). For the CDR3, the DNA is TGTGCCAGTAGTTCAGCCGGACAGGGGGCAAGAGAGCAGTACTTC. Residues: CASSSAGQGAREQYF.

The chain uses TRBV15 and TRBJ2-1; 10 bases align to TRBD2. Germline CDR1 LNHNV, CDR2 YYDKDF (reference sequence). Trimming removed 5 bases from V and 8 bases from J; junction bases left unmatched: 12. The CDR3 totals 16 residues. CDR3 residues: CATSSPSGSMIHEQFF. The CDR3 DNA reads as TGTGCCACCAGCTCTCCTAGCGGGAGTATGATCCATGAGCAGTTCTTC.

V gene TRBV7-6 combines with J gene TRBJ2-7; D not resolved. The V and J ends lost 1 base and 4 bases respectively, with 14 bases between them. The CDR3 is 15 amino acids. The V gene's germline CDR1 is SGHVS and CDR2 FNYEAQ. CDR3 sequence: CASSLGVGIGYEQYF. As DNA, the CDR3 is TGTGCCAGCAGCTTAGGGGTGGGAATCGGGTACGAGCAGTACTTC.